Below are 28 T cell receptor beta chains sequenced from a single sample in a study of T cell repertoires in cytomegalovirus infection. MiXCR, run by TCRdb on the reads, gives a single entry per CDR3 protein. The data show hundreds of thousands of distinct CDR3 sequences, around 29% seen once. These receptors' targets are unknown. This material consisted of cultured CD8+ T cells from PBMCs, taken from culture after CMV antigen stimulation. All receptors derive from a human donor in good health (CMV status not recorded). Some clones in this sample may be carry-over from other donors' samples.

This rearrangement joins TRBV7-9 to TRBJ2-2; tentative D call: TRBD2 (5 bases). Trimming took off 4 bases at V and 6 bases at J, with 15 bases between the two ends. CDR1 is SEHNR and CDR2 is FQNEAQ in the germline V gene (reference sequence). This CDR3 comprises 15 residues. The CDR3 spells CASSSAVGIAGELFF. The CDR3 DNA is TGTGCCAGCAGCTCAGCGGTAGGGATAGCCGGGGAGCTGTTTTTT.

In its sample, this clonotype was seen once. J is TRBJ2-7 and V is TRBV6-2 or TRBV6-3; the match to TRBD2 covers 9 bases. CDR1 is MNHEY and CDR2 is SVGEGT in the germline V gene. The ends lost 6 bases at V and 6 bases at J; junction bases unmatched: 12. The CDR3 is 15 amino acids. The CDR3 sequence: CASSPTSGSLREQYF. CDR3 nucleotides: TGTGCCAGCAGCCCGACTAGCGGATCCCTTCGCGAGCAGTACTTC.

This clonotype was counted between two and nine times. The chain couples TRBV6-2 or TRBV6-3 to TRBJ1-1; TRBD1 aligns across 7 bases. Per germline, CDR1 MNHEY and CDR2 SVGEGT. V was clipped by 2 bases and J by 0 bases; unmatched bases: 6. This CDR3 region has 16 residues. The CDR3 here is CASSYGGQIMNTEAFF. DNA of the CDR3: TGTGCCAGCAGTTACGGGGGACAGATCATGAACACTGAAGCTTTCTTT.

CDR3 nucleotide sequence: TGTGCCAGCAGCTTAGCAGGGCCCTGGCAGAAGACCCAGTACTTC. Its protein is CASSLAGPWQKTQYF. The rearrangement uses TRBV7-2 and TRBJ2-5; D not certain. Germline lookup yields CDR1 SGHTA and CDR2 FQGNSA. The CDR3 sequence is 15 residues long. The V end lost 0 bases, the J end lost 6 bases, and 14 bases lay between the germline ends.

The rearrangement uses TRBV4-3 and TRBJ1-2, with D hard to call. The ends were cut back, 0 bases at V and 5 bases at J, with 13 bases in the middle. The CDR3 is 15 residues long. Germline CDR1 is LGHNA and CDR2 is YSLEER. The CDR3 loop is CASSQDAGIGYGYTF. The CDR3 DNA reads TGCGCCAGCAGCCAAGATGCGGGGATTGGGTATGGCTACACCTTC.

Remarks on this clonotype: This may be a read error: a much more frequent sequence differs by one nucleotide. The chain employs TRBV7-3 and TRBJ2-5; D call uncertain. There are 14 residues in the CDR3. Per germline, CDR1 SGHTA and CDR2 FQGTGA. The CDR3 loop reads CASSPWHSQETQHF. The CDR3 bases are TGTGCCAGCAGCCCCTGGCACAGCCAAGAGACCCAGCACTTC.

With respect to this clonotype: Mismatch with germline at one junction end may stem from a read error. The chain carries TRBV6-2 or TRBV6-3 and TRBJ2-3; 8 bases line up with TRBD2. The CDR3 runs to 14 residues. The germline V gene has CDR1 MNHEY and CDR2 SVGEGT. CDR3 DNA: TGTGTCAGCAGTCCAAGCGGGGGCCTAGATACGCAGTATTTT. Residues: CVSSPSGGLDTQYF.

This chain connects TRBV19 to TRBJ2-6, with 10 bases aligning to TRBD1. CDR1 is LNHDA and CDR2 is SQIVND in the germline V gene (reference sequence). The length of the CDR3 is 17 residues. Trimming at V came to 3 bases and at J to 3 bases, leaving 5 bases not matched to a gene. CDR3 loop: CASSMRQGAFGANVLTF. In DNA form, the CDR3 reads TGTGCCAGTAGTATGAGACAGGGGGCGTTTGGGGCCAACGTCCTGACTTTC.

The chain couples TRBV6-1 to TRBJ1-4; 7 bases map to TRBD1. CDR1 is MNHNS and CDR2 is SASEGT in the germline V gene. The CDR3 runs to 18 residues. The J segment lost 5 bases and the V segment lost 7 bases, leaving 19 bases of the junction unmatched. The CDR3, as DNA: TGTGCCAGCAATGAGTATCCGCCCGTCGAGGACAGGAATGAAAAACTGTTTTTT. Protein sequence: CASNEYPPVEDRNEKLFF.

The V call is TRBV6-5, the J call TRBJ2-7; D possibly corresponds to TRBD2 (7 bases). V lost 0 bases and J 6 bases, leaving 24 bases between the germline ends. This CDR3 spans 18 amino acids. CDR1 is MNHEY, CDR2 SVGAGI, per germline. The CDR3 is CASSYSVVRRGRVREQYV. CDR3 nucleotide sequence: TGTGCCAGCAGTTACTCGGTAGTAAGGCGGGGGCGCGTTCGCGAGCAGTACGTC.

In its sample, this clonotype was seen a few times. The chain employs TRBV10-3 and TRBJ1-2; D not resolved. The CDR3 has 14 residues. Trimming stripped 2 bases from V and 8 bases from J, with 15 bases between. From germline, CDR1 is ENHRY and CDR2 SYGVKD. CDR3 DNA sequence: TGTGCCATCAGTGAGCCCCACAAGGTAGGGGGCTACACCTTC. Translation gives CAISEPHKVGGYTF.

The chain uses TRBV7-9 and TRBJ2-3, with 10 bases matching TRBD1. In germline, CDR1 is SEHNR, CDR2 FQNEAQ (reference sequence). Losses at the gene ends were 5 bases for V and 7 bases for J; bases not matched to a gene: 15. This CDR3 has 17 residues. The CDR3 region is CASSTRSGTGDRYTQYF. As DNA, the CDR3 is TGTGCCAGCAGCACTAGGTCCGGGACAGGGGACAGGTATACGCAGTATTTT.

Only a few counts were recorded for this clonotype. The CDR3 reads CASSPRAADGYGYTF. Written as DNA, the CDR3 is TGTGCCAGCAGCCCGAGGGCCGCGGACGGCTATGGCTACACCTTC. This chain joins TRBV6-5 and TRBJ1-2; no firm D call. V gave up 6 bases and J gave up 4 bases, with 18 bases separating them. CDR3 length equals 15 residues. Per germline, CDR1 MNHEY and CDR2 SVGAGI.

The gene calls are TRBV28 and TRBJ1-5, with unresolved D. This CDR3 region has 14 residues. V was cut by 7 bases and J by 7 bases, with 17 bases left in between. Germline CDR1 and CDR2: MDHEN and SYDVKM. In DNA, the CDR3 is TGTGCCAGCACCCTTCTGAGGGCTCGGCAGCCCCAGCATTTT. It codes for CASTLLRARQPQHF.

This chain joins TRBV6-6 and TRBJ1-2, with 10 bases lining up with TRBD1. V trimming: 2 bases; J trimming: 5 bases; junction bases outside the gene matches: 2. The CDR3 length is 14 residues. Per germline, CDR1 MNHNY and CDR2 SVGAGI (reference sequence). CDR3 amino acids: CASSYGGQGYGYTF. CDR3 sequence (DNA): TGTGCCAGCAGTTACGGGGGACAGGGGTATGGCTACACCTTC.

The chain joins TRBV23-1 to TRBJ2-7; D tentatively fits TRBD1 or TRBD2 (5 bases each). TRBV23-1 is filed as an ORF, its function uncertain. This CDR3 has 16 residues. With 7 bases removed from V and 4 bases from J, the gap between germline ends came to 23 bases. CDR3 amino acids: CASNRDGRGGDYEQYF. CDR3 in DNA: TGCGCCAGCAATCGGGACGGTAGGGGTGGTGATTACGAGCAGTACTTC.

This chain connects TRBV7-6 to TRBJ1-6; D call uncertain. The germline V and J ends were trimmed by 2 bases and 7 bases, with 12 bases remaining between them. This CDR3 region has 15 residues. Per germline, CDR1 SGHVS and CDR2 FNYEAQ. The CDR3 sequence: CASSLKAPSNSPLHF. In DNA, the CDR3 is TGTGCCAGCAGCTTAAAAGCCCCTTCGAATTCACCCCTCCACTTT.

This clonotype was counted a few times. This chain uses TRBV15 with TRBJ2-2; D remains unclear. Germline V gene lookup returns CDR1 LNHNV and CDR2 YYDKDF (reference sequence). The CDR3 extends over 14 amino acids. V was trimmed by 0 bases and J by 1 base, leaving 3 bases between them. The CDR3 is CATSRDRNTGELFF. CDR3 bases: TGTGCCACCAGCAGAGATCGGAACACCGGGGAGCTGTTTTTT.

The chain employs TRBV29-1 and TRBJ1-2; D is perhaps TRBD1 (5 bases). Germline V gene lookup returns CDR1 SQVTM and CDR2 ANQGSEA. There are 15 residues in the CDR3. V was trimmed by 1 base and J by 3 bases, leaving 15 bases between them. The CDR3 protein is CSVEGGPGMDYGYTF. In DNA, the CDR3 is TGCAGCGTTGAAGGAGGGCCAGGGATGGACTATGGCTACACCTTC. The variable domain in full, completed from reference TRBV29-1 and TRBJ1-2, reads SAVISQKPSRDICQRGTSLTIQCQVDSQVTMMFWYRQQPGQSLTLIATANQGSEATYESGFVIDKFPISRPNLTFSTLTVSNMSPEDSSIYLCSVEGGPGMDYGYTFGSGTRLTVV.

V gene TRBV6-5 combines with J gene TRBJ1-2; D not resolved. The germline V gene encodes CDR1 MNHEY and CDR2 SVGAGI. Between the trimmed V and J ends, which lost 8 bases and 7 bases, there was a span of 8 bases. The CDR3 contains 10 residues. Written as DNA, the CDR3 is TGTGCCAGCTTCGGAAGTGGCTACACCTTC. Encoded protein: CASFGSGYTF.

This clonotype was detected only a few times. V is TRBV7-2 and J is TRBJ1-2; 8 bases match TRBD1. There are 15 residues in the CDR3. In germline, CDR1 is SGHTA, CDR2 FQGNSA. V gave up 0 bases and J gave up 5 bases; unmatched junction bases: 5. CDR3 residues: CASSLAPGQEYGYTF. The DNA for the CDR3 is TGTGCCAGCAGCTTAGCACCGGGACAGGAGTATGGCTACACCTTC.

The chain carries TRBV7-9 and TRBJ2-1; 10 positions agree with TRBD2. Trimming at V came to 7 bases and at J to 0 bases, leaving 12 bases not matched to a gene. Germline lookup yields CDR1 SEHNR and CDR2 FQNEAQ (reference sequence). The CDR3 extends over 18 amino acids. Here the CDR3 reads CASTTPSGGGYSYNEQFF. The CDR3 DNA follows: TGTGCCAGCACCACCCCTAGCGGGGGTGGTTACTCCTACAATGAGCAGTTCTTC.

Details on this clonotype: An end of the junction does not agree with germline; a read error may underlie this. This chain links TRBV27 with TRBJ2-3; 12 bases line up with TRBD2. Germline assignment: CDR1 MNHEY and CDR2 SMNVEV (reference sequence). The CDR3 is made up of 20 amino acids. CDR3 loop: CASSSASLLLAGGSTDMQYF. CDR3 DNA sequence: TGTGCCAGCAGTTCCGCATCGTTACTACTAGCGGGGGGTTCCACAGATATGCAGTATTTT.

The chain combines TRBV12-5 with TRBJ2-1; unclear D gene. The V and J ends lost 1 base and 0 bases respectively, with 7 bases between them. The CDR3 extends over 15 amino acids. Per germline, CDR1 LGHNT and CDR2 FRNRAP. This CDR3 is CASGLGSTSYNEQFF. Written as DNA, the CDR3 is TGTGCTAGTGGTTTGGGCAGTACCTCCTACAATGAGCAGTTCTTC. Full variable domain (remainder filled in from reference TRBV12-5 and TRBJ2-1): DARVTQTPRHKVTEMGQEVTMRCQPILGHNTVFWYRQTMMQGLELLAYFRNRAPLDDSGMPKDRFSAEMPDATLATLKIQPSEPRDSAVYFCASGLGSTSYNEQFFGPGTRLTVL.

The V call is TRBV6-2 or TRBV6-3, the J call TRBJ2-1, with 12 nucleotides matching TRBD2. CDR1 and CDR2 (germline): MNHEY, SVGEGT. With 5 bases clipped from V and 3 bases from J, the junction kept 5 bases outside the gene matches. The CDR3 contains 16 residues. This chain's CDR3 is CASSPLAGGFYNEQFF. CDR3 sequence (DNA): TGTGCCAGCAGTCCTCTAGCGGGGGGGTTCTACAATGAGCAGTTCTTC.

The genes are TRBV4-1 and TRBJ1-5; tentative D call: TRBD1 (6 bases). Germline CDR1 MGHRA, CDR2 YSYEKL. CDR3 length: 16 amino acids. Between the trimmed V and J ends, which lost 3 bases and 2 bases, there was a span of 14 bases. CDR3 DNA sequence: TGCGCCAGCAGCCAGCTACAGGGTTATGGCAATCAGCCCCAGCATTTT. Protein: CASSQLQGYGNQPQHF.

The gene calls are TRBV16 and TRBJ1-1, with no clear D. CDR1 is KGHSY and CDR2 is FQNENV in the germline V gene. With 0 bases removed from V and 4 bases from J, the gap between germline ends came to 9 bases. This CDR3 has 14 residues. CDR3 nucleotide sequence: TGTGCCAGCAGCCAATCGCTGAAGTCCACTGAAGCTTTCTTT. As protein: CASSQSLKSTEAFF.

V gene TRBV6-1 combines with J gene TRBJ2-7; tentatively, D is TRBD2 (6 bases). The CDR3 runs to 16 residues. Trimming cost V 6 bases and J 0 bases, with 18 bases left between them. In germline, CDR1 is MNHNS, CDR2 SASEGT. The CDR3 DNA reads as TGTGCCAGCAGCGACCATGGGACTTTCCCCTCCTACGAGCAGTACGTC. It encodes CASSDHGTFPSYEQYV.